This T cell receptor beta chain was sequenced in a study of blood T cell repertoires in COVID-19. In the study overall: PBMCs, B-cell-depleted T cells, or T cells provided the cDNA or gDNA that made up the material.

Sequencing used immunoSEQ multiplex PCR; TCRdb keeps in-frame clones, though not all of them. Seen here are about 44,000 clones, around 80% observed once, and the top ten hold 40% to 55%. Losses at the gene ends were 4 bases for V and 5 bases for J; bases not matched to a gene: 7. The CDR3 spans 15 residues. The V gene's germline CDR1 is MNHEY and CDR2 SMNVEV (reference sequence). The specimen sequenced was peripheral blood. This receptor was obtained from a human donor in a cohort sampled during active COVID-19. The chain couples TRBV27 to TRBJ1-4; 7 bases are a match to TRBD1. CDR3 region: CASSSRQGWNEKLFF. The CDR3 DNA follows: TGTGCCAGCAGTTCCCGACAGGGTTGGAATGAAAAACTGTTTTTT. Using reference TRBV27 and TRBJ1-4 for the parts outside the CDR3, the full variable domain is EAQVTQNPRYLITVTGKKLTVTCSQNMNHEYMSWYRQDPGLGLRQIYYSMNVEVTDKGDVPEGYKVSRKEKRNFPLILESPSPNQTSLYFCASSSRQGWNEKLFFGSGTQLSVL.